The 16 T cell receptor beta chains given below trace back to one sample, sequenced in a study of T cell responses to AZD1222 COVID-19 vaccine. Assay used: immunoSEQ multiplex PCR; TCRdb lists only in-frame clones, some missing. The table shows some 150,000 clones, with about 88% occurring only once. The specimen was peripheral blood, collected 28 days after the second AZD1222 dose. These receptors were obtained from an adult who received the AZD1222 COVID-19 vaccine.

The rearrangement uses TRBV10-2 and TRBJ1-5; D ambiguous. Trimming shortened V by 7 bases and J by 6 bases, and 10 bases separated the two germline ends. The CDR3 extends over 12 amino acids. The V gene's germline CDR1 is WSHSY and CDR2 SAAADI. Written as DNA, the CDR3 is TGCGCCAGCACGGCTGGTGGTCAGCCCCAGCATTTT. This gives the protein CASTAGGQPQHF.

The count of this clone is one. This chain connects TRBV24-1 to TRBJ2-3; possibly TRBD1 for D (6 bases). With 0 bases removed from V and 4 bases from J, the gap between germline ends came to 10 bases. The germline CDR1 and CDR2 sequences are KGHDR and SFDVKD. The CDR3 has 15 residues. The CDR3 DNA follows: TGTGCCACCAGTGATTTGCCCGCAGGGGCAGATACGCAGTATTTT. It encodes CATSDLPAGADTQYF.

This rearrangement joins TRBV2 to TRBJ2-7, with 7 bases that match TRBD1. The length of the CDR3 is 13 residues. From germline, CDR1 is SNHLY and CDR2 FYNNEI. With 4 bases clipped from V and 3 bases from J, the junction kept 3 bases outside the gene matches. As DNA, the CDR3 is TGTGCCAGCAGTGCCCCAGGGGGCTACGAGCAGTACTTC. Encoded protein: CASSAPGGYEQYF.

CDR3 sequence reads: CASLGTANEQFF. The CDR3 DNA follows: TGTGCCAGTCTCGGGACAGCGAATGAGCAGTTCTTC. J is TRBJ2-1 and V is TRBV2; TRBD1 matches at 7 bases. CDR1 is SNHLY and CDR2 is FYNNEI in the germline V gene. The CDR3 runs to 12 residues. Trimming cost V 9 bases and J 7 bases; bases outside gene matches: 6.

The chain joins TRBV10-1 to TRBJ1-1, with D perhaps matching TRBD1 (5 bases). Germline CDR1 is WNHNN and CDR2 is SYGVQD (reference sequence). V was clipped by 8 bases and J by 13 bases, with 20 bases between them. This CDR3 is built from 12 residues. CDR3 coding DNA: TGCGCCAGCTTTAATACCGGGACGTTTATTTTCTTT. This translates into CASFNTGTFIFF.

CDR3 region: CASSLSTDAFF. The CDR3 DNA reads TGTGCCAGCAGCCTAAGTACGGACGCGTTCTTC. The rearrangement joins TRBV7-8 to TRBJ2-1; D gene ambiguous. CDR1 and CDR2 (germline): SGHVS, FQNEAQ. V was clipped by 5 bases and J by 15 bases, with 14 bases between them. The CDR3 runs to 11 residues.

This clone was detected a few times. The CDR3 nucleotides are TGTGCCAGCAGCCAAGGAACCCTAGCCTCCGGGGAGCTGTTTTTT. Translating gives CASSQGTLASGELFF. V usage is TRBV3-1 (or the pseudogene TRBV3-2) and J usage is TRBJ2-2; D may be TRBD2 (5 bases). This CDR3 has 15 amino acids. The germline V and J ends were trimmed by 1 base and 6 bases, with 12 bases remaining between them. CDR1 LGHDT and CDR2 YNNKEL come from the germline V gene (reference sequence).

This chain connects TRBV9 to TRBJ2-5, with TRBD2 identical over 9 bases. The V segment lost 1 base and the J segment 2 bases; nucleotides outside the gene matches: 3. The CDR3 is 15 amino acids. Per germline, CDR1 SGDLS and CDR2 YYNGEE. CDR3 sequence (DNA): TGTGCCAGCAGCGTACTTGCGGGAGGGCAAGAGACCCAGTACTTC. Encoded protein: CASSVLAGGQETQYF.

The chain uses TRBV28 and TRBJ2-1; TRBD2 agrees at 8 bases. This CDR3 is built from 19 residues. Germline trimming cut 5 bases from V and 9 bases from J; bases unmatched to any gene: 24. Per germline, CDR1 MDHEN and CDR2 SYDVKM. CDR3 region: CASSADSGTRRRVRGEQFF. The CDR3 DNA reads as TGTGCCAGCAGTGCAGACTCCGGGACTAGACGCCGAGTTCGCGGTGAGCAGTTCTTC.

The chain recombines TRBV19 with TRBJ1-5; perhaps TRBD1 as D (6 bases). CDR1 is LNHDA and CDR2 is SQIVND in the germline V gene (reference sequence). The V end lost 10 bases, the J end lost 3 bases, and 16 bases lay between the germline ends. The CDR3 length is 14 residues. CDR3 protein: CATTDRSLNQPQHF. Here the CDR3 DNA reads TGTGCCACCACGGACAGATCCCTCAATCAGCCCCAGCATTTT.

V and J are TRBV5-1 and TRBJ1-5; tentative D call: TRBD1 (6 bases). From germline, CDR1 is SGHRS and CDR2 YFSETQ. V lost 3 bases to trimming and J lost 0 bases, with 13 bases between them. The CDR3 runs 16 residues. This chain's CDR3 is CASSWGAGDSNQPQHF. The CDR3 DNA reads as TGCGCCAGCAGCTGGGGGGCTGGGGATAGCAATCAGCCCCAGCATTTT.

The chain is built from TRBV2 and TRBJ1-5; no clear D gene. The V gene's germline CDR1 is SNHLY and CDR2 FYNNEI. Trimming cost V 9 bases and J 3 bases, with 18 bases left between them. The CDR3 sequence is 15 residues long. The chain's CDR3 is CASRVEWQYNQPQHF. The CDR3 nucleotides read TGTGCCAGTCGGGTTGAGTGGCAATACAATCAGCCCCAGCATTTT. Full variable domain (rest looked up from reference TRBV2 and TRBJ1-5): EPEVTQTPSHQVTQMGQEVILRCVPISNHLYFYWYRQILGQKVEFLVSFYNNEISEKSEIFDDQFSVERPDGSNFTLKIRSTKLEDSAMYFCASRVEWQYNQPQHFGDGTRLSIL.

The gene calls are TRBV7-2 and TRBJ1-2, with D maybe TRBD1 (6 bases). Germline CDR1 reads SGHTA; CDR2 reads FQGNSA. Trimming took off 5 bases at V and 13 bases at J, with 20 bases between the two ends. The CDR3 runs 13 residues. CDR3 protein: CASSESGTPQSTF. CDR3 bases: TGTGCCAGCAGCGAGAGTGGGACACCCCAGAGCACCTTC.

The rearrangement links TRBV6-5 to TRBJ2-3; no definite D call. The CDR3 has 12 residues. The V gene lost 5 bases and the J gene lost 2 bases, with 5 bases spanning the gap. Per the germline V gene, CDR1 is MNHEY and CDR2 is SVGAGI. The CDR3 nucleotides read TGTGCCAGCAGTCAATACACAGATACGCAGTATTTT. This gives the protein CASSQYTDTQYF.

This clone was observed once. The chain combines TRBV19 with TRBJ2-3, with D perhaps TRBD1 (5 bases). In germline, CDR1 is LNHDA, CDR2 SQIVND (reference sequence). The CDR3 loop spans 14 amino acids. Trimming left V 5 bases short and J 5 bases short, with 14 bases between. The CDR3 sequence is CASSPQDGGDTQYF. CDR3 sequence (DNA): TGTGCCAGTAGTCCACAGGACGGTGGAGATACGCAGTATTTT. Using reference TRBV19 and TRBJ2-3 for the parts outside the CDR3, the full variable domain is DGGITQSPKYLFRKEGQNVTLSCEQNLNHDAMYWYRQDPGQGLRLIYYSQIVNDFQKGDIAEGYSVSREKKESFPLTVTSAQKNPTAFYLCASSPQDGGDTQYFGPGTRLTVL.

The V gene is TRBV5-4, the J gene TRBJ2-3; a possible D gene is TRBD2 (6 bases). CDR1 is SGHNT, CDR2 YYREEE, per germline (reference sequence). Trimming removed 5 bases from V and 3 bases from J, with 10 bases in between. This CDR3 has 13 amino acids. The CDR3 coding sequence is TGTGCCAGCAGTCGGGACTGGACAGATACGCAGTATTTT. Encoded protein: CASSRDWTDTQYF.